This T cell receptor beta chain was recorded in a study of vaccination and CD4 T cells after COVID-19. Study information: Blood was drawn a median around 74 days post second dose, range 14 to 241. The stimulus for the cells was overlapping spike peptides derived from SARS-CoV-2, HCoV-NL63, HCoV-OC43 and HCoV-229E.

The treatment here: approximately 9-day PBMC culture with coronavirus spike peptide pools or control peptides (ViraFEST assay). Expansion of antigen-specific T cells with peptide pools by ViraFEST preceded sequencing of TCRs. This clonotype turned up a few times. As yet, its antigen is unknown. The Oncomine TCR Beta short-read assay sequenced DNA from cultured CD4+ T cells. Each CDR3 protein is one row after TCRdb ran MiXCR on the PCR reads. The repertoire consists of more than 7,500 distinct CDR3 sequences, with 55% to 65% occurring once and the leading ten covering 6.5% to 8%. The sample comprised CD4+ T cells from blood, cultured in vitro. The TCR sequence derives from a human donor who had recovered from COVID-19.

The CDR3 here is CASSYSPGASGEQYF. The CDR3 DNA sequence: TGTGCCAGCAGTTACTCACCCGGTGCCAGCGGCGAGCAGTACTTC. The J gene is TRBJ2-7, the V gene TRBV6-7, with a weak D call TRBD2 (5 bases). TRBV6-7 is known as an ORF, though its function is uncertain. With 0 bases removed from V and 6 bases from J, the gap between germline ends came to 15 bases. The CDR3 is made up of 15 amino acids.